These 8 T cell receptor beta chains were sequenced from one sample in a study of shared clonotypes between healthy human individuals (dated by TCRdb to 2020 to 2022). Preparation of the library involved the immunoSEQ multiplex PCR assay. The clones in this table, taken by TCRdb from immuneACCESS, are in-frame only. Not every clone is retained; where verified, under half of the shortfall comes from an unresolved V gene, and the cause of the rest is unknown. The sample contains around 700,000 clones, less than 85% of them found a single time. Of the sample, roughly 1.7% falls within the top ten clones. The sequencing input was memory CD4+ T cells sorted from blood. The sample's cell subset or site label, decoded: CD45RA-negative fraction. The origin of the receptors is a woman aged 25 to 39 in good health.

The gene calls are TRBV7-9 and TRBJ1-2, with 8 bases identical to TRBD1. Germline CDR1 and CDR2: SEHNR and FQNEAQ (reference sequence). The CDR3 has 14 residues. V was pared by 5 bases and J by 4 bases, with 6 bases of the junction left unmatched. In DNA, the CDR3 is TGTGCCAGCAGCCAAGGACAGGGAGGCTATGGCTACACCTTC. Translated, it gives CASSQGQGGYGYTF.

The chain uses TRBV10-3 and TRBJ1-4; D is uncertain. From germline, CDR1 is ENHRY and CDR2 SYGVKD. V lost 2 bases to trimming and J lost 3 bases, with 7 bases between them. The CDR3 runs 14 residues. The CDR3 here is CAISENAANEKLFF. The CDR3 region has the DNA TGTGCCATCAGTGAGAACGCAGCTAATGAAAAACTGTTTTTT.

The J gene is TRBJ1-4, the V gene TRBV7-7, with D perhaps matching TRBD1 (5 bases). CDR3 length equals 14 residues. CDR1 and CDR2 from the germline V gene are SSHAT and FNYEAQ (reference sequence). With 5 bases removed from V and 7 bases from J, the gap between germline ends came to 14 bases. The DNA of the CDR3 is TGTGCCAGCAGCCCTGGGACCGCGAGTGAAAAACTGTTTTTT. Translating gives CASSPGTASEKLFF.

This clone was recorded a few times. V gene TRBV5-4 combines with J gene TRBJ2-5; 7 bases are shared with TRBD2. The V gene end was trimmed by 0 bases and the J gene end by 4 bases; junction bases not matched to a gene: 6. The CDR3 runs 15 residues. Germline CDR1 is SGHNT and CDR2 is YYREEE (reference sequence). The CDR3 region is CASSLDTGGGETQYF. The CDR3 bases are TGTGCCAGCAGCTTGGATACGGGAGGAGGAGAGACCCAGTACTTC.

The V gene is TRBV4-2, the J gene TRBJ2-7; D is possibly TRBD2 (6 bases). Trimming shortened V by 2 bases and J by 2 bases, and 22 bases separated the two germline ends. From germline, CDR1 is LGHNA and CDR2 YNFKEQ. CDR3 length: 18 amino acids. The CDR3 sequence: CASSQNIRRRDSTYEQYF. The DNA of the CDR3 is TGTGCCAGCAGCCAAAATATACGCCGCAGGGACTCCACCTACGAGCAGTACTTC.

The chain combines TRBV6-6 with TRBJ1-2; D is uncertain. CDR3 length equals 14 residues. From germline, CDR1 is MNHNY and CDR2 SVGAGI (reference sequence). Trimming took off 6 bases at V and 1 base at J, with 12 bases between the two ends. CDR3 in DNA: TGTGCCAGCAGCCGATTAGCGGTTAACTATGGCTACACCTTC. It codes for CASSRLAVNYGYTF.

Concerning this clone: A much larger clone sits a single nucleotide away, making a read error possible. This sample includes further DNA sequences coding for the same CDR3. This chain links TRBV6-5 with TRBJ2-1, with D uncertain. Germline V gives CDR1 MNHEY, CDR2 SVGAGI. This CDR3 spans 11 amino acids. The V end was cut by 6 bases, the J end by 5 bases, with 5 bases between. CDR3 nucleotides: TGTGCCAGCAGCCGTAACAATGAGCAGTTCTTC. Its protein product is CASSRNNEQFF.

In its sample, this clone was seen a few times. The CDR3: CASSGTGEGYTF. DNA for the CDR3: TGTGCCAGCAGCGGGACAGGGGAGGGCTACACCTTC. The chain combines TRBV25-1 with TRBJ1-2, with 10 bases aligning to TRBD1. CDR3 length: 12 residues. Germline trimming cut 6 bases from V and 8 bases from J; bases unmatched to any gene: 3. From germline, CDR1 is MGHDK and CDR2 SYGVNS.